This paragraph reports one T cell receptor beta chain. Its antigen is currently unknown. After removal of 0 bases from V and 0 bases from J, the junction contained 8 bases not matched to a gene. This CDR3 spans 18 amino acids. Germline lookup yields CDR1 LGHNA and CDR2 YSLEER. This sample is part of a study of T cells and Merkel cell carcinoma outcomes. Study conclusions and caveats: In Merkel cell carcinoma, repertoire and T-cell density reportedly predicted outcomes.

Assay used: immunoSEQ multiplex PCR; TCRdb lists only in-frame clones, some missing. The table lists more than 12,000 clones, 92% of them singletons. The chain is built from TRBV4-3 and TRBJ1-3; 7 bases match TRBD1. This clonotype was sampled from a human donor with Merkel cell carcinoma. Sequencing was performed on tumor tissue from Merkel cell carcinoma. The CDR3 is CASSQDRTGVYSGNTIYF. CDR3 DNA: TGCGCCAGCAGCCAAGATAGAACAGGGGTTTACTCTGGAAACACCATATATTTT.